What follows describes a single T cell receptor beta chain. Its antigen is undetermined. The donors gave bone marrow, and they were healthy. This CDR3 has 14 residues. The germline V and J ends were trimmed by 3 bases and 0 bases, with 8 bases remaining between them. Germline CDR1 SGHTA, CDR2 FQGNSA. This specimen belongs to a study of cytomegalovirus exposure and HLA in healthy donors. Regarding the study as a whole: Rates of TCR association differed by HLA locus in a later analysis, with DRB1 highest and HLA-C lowest. Later on, a genetic analysis was performed. It linked a missense variant in DCLRE1C with V- and J-gene trimming of TCR beta.

PCR employed 60 Vbeta and 13 Jbeta primers. Assay: immunoSEQ multiplex PCR; the TCRdb copy retains only in-frame clones and omits some. This repertoire includes 110,000 to 150,000 clones. The chain carries TRBV7-2 and TRBJ1-1; the D is unclear. Material for sequencing was PBMCs. This sequence was found in a male donor in good health and CMV-seronegative. CDR3 amino acids: CASSFQHLNTEAFF. For the CDR3, the DNA is TGTGCCAGCAGCTTTCAACATCTGAACACTGAAGCTTTCTTT.